The entry that follows covers one TCR beta chain sequence. Antigen specificity is unknown. This sample was taken from a study of T cells expressing NK-cell markers. Study-wide background: Seven donors tested HCMV-seropositive and one tested seronegative among the eight sequenced. Study outcomes and limitations: In roughly six donors, dominant NKG2C+ clonotypes were about 1.0-7.0% of CD8+ T cells. Whether expanded NKG2C+ T cell clones recognized HCMV stayed uncertain. One observes that, in several donors, these clonotypes were also the leading ones within the CD3+CD56-NKG2C+ fraction.

TCRdb reanalyzed the 5' RACE reads, giving one entry per CDR3 protein sequence and no DNA. In total, the table holds about 540,000 distinct CDR3 sequences. This CDR3 is built from 14 residues. The chain combines TRBV12-3 or TRBV12-4 with TRBJ2-4; without DNA, the TCRdb call of TRBD1 cannot be checked. This sequence was found in a man aged 18 to 30 in good health. The specimen sequenced was blood T cells: a sorted CD56 or NKG2C T cell subset, CD4+ or CD8+ T cells, or bulk PBMC T cells (not recorded which). CDR3 amino acids: CASNVEGRENIQYF.